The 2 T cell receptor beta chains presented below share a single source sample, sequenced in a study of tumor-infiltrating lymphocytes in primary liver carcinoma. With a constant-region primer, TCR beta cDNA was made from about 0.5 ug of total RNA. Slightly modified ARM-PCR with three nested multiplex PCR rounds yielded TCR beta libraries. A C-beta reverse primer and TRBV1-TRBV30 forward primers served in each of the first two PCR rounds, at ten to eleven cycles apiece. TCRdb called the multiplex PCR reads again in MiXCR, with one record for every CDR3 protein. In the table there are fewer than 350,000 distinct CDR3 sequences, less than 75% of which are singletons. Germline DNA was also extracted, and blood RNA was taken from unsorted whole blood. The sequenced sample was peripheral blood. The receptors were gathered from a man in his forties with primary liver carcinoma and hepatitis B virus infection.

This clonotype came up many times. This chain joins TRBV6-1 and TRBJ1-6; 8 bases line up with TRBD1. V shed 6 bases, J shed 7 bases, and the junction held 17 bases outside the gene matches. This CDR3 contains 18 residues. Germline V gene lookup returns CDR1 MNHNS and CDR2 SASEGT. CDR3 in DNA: TGTGCCAGCAGCTCCGGACAGGGTACGATCTCGATGAATTCACCCCTCCACTTT. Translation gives CASSSGQGTISMNSPLHF.

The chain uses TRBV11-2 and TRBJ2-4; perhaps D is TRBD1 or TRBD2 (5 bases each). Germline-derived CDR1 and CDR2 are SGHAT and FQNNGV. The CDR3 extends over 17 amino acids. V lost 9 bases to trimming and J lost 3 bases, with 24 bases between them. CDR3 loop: CARSRDRGILVKNIQYF. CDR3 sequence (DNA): TGTGCCAGAAGCCGGGACCGCGGTATACTAGTCAAAAACATTCAGTACTTC.